This TCR beta chain emerged from a study of monozygotic twins with inflammatory bowel disease. Study-wide findings and caveats: Treatment differences in immunosuppression may have added variability to the repertoires of patients. Fewer shared clonotypes with others were found in IBD patients than in healthy twins, especially with disease activity.

The CDR3 runs 14 residues. CDR1 is SNHLY and CDR2 is FYNNEI in the germline V gene. Notes on this clonotype: Its target is unknown.

From its re-call of the 5' RACE reads, TCRdb lists each CDR3 protein once, without DNA. The sample totals 300,000 to 350,000 distinct CDR3 sequences. Material: blood. The TCR was taken from a human donor with ulcerative colitis or Crohn's disease, or a healthy co-twin of an affected twin (not recorded which). The chain links TRBV2 to TRBJ2-7; absent DNA, TCRdb's TRBD2 call cannot be checked. The CDR3 is CARGPVGRNYEQYF.